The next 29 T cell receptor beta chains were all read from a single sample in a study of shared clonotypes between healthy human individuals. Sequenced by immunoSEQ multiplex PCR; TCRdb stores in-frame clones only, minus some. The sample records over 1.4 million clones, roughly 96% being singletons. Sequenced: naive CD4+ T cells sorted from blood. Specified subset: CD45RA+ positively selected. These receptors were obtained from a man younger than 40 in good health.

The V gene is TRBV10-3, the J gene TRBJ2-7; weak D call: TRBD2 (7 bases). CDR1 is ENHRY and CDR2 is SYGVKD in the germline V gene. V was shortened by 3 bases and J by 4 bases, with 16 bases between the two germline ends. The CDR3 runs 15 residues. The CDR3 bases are TGTGCCATCAGTGATCCCGGGGGGCGAGGGTACGAGCAGTACTTC. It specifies CAISDPGGRGYEQYF.

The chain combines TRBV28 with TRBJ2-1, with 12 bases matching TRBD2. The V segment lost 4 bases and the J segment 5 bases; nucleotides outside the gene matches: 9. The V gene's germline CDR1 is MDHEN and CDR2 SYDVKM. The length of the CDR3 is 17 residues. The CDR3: CASSSPGLAGGNNEQFF. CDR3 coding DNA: TGTGCCAGCAGTTCTCCAGGGCTAGCGGGAGGGAACAATGAGCAGTTCTTC. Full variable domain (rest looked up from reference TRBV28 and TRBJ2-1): DVKVTQSSRYLVKRTGEKVFLECVQDMDHENMFWYRQDPGLGLRLIYFSYDVKMKEKGDIPEGYSVSREKKERFSLILESASTNQTSMYLCASSSPGLAGGNNEQFFGPGTRLTVL.

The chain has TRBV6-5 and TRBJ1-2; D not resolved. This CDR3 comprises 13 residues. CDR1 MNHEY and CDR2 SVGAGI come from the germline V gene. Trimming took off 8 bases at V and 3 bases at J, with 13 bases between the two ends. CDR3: CASRNRDDYGYTF. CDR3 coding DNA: TGTGCCAGCCGAAATAGGGATGACTATGGCTACACCTTC.

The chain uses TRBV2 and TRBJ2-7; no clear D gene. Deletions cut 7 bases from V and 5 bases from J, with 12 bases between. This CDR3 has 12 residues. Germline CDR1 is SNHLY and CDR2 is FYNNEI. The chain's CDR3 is CASTKTAHEQYF. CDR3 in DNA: TGTGCCAGCACCAAAACGGCCCACGAGCAGTACTTC.

The CDR3 coding sequence is TGCGCCAGCAGTCCTCTCTTGCTGGACTCCTACGAGCAGTACTTC. Protein product: CASSPLLLDSYEQYF. The V gene is TRBV10-2, the J gene TRBJ2-7; D unclear. V lost 5 bases and J 0 bases, leaving 14 bases between the germline ends. The CDR3 extends over 15 amino acids. Germline loops: CDR1 WSHSY, CDR2 SAAADI.

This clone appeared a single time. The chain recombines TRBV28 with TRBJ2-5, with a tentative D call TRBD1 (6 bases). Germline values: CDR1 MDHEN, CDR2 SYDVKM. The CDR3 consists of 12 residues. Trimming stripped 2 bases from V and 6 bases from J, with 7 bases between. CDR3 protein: CASSLGGQTQYF. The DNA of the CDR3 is TGTGCCAGCAGTTTAGGGGGCCAGACCCAGTACTTC.

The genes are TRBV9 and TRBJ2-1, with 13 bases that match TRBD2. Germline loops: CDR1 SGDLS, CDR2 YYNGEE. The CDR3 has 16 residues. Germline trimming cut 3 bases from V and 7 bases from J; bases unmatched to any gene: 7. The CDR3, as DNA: TGTGCCAGCAGCGCAGGACTAGCGGGAGCCGAGAATGAGCAGTTCTTC. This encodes CASSAGLAGAENEQFF.

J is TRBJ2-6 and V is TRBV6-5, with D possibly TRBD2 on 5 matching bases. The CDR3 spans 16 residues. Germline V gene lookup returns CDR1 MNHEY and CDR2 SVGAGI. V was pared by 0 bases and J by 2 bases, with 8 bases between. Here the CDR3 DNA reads TGTGCCAGCAGTTACTCGTTCGGGGCTGGGGCCAACGTCCTGACTTTC. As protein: CASSYSFGAGANVLTF.

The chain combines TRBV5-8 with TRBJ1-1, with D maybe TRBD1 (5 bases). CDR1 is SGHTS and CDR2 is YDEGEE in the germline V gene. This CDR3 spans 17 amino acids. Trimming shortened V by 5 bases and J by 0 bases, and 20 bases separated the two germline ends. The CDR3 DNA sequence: TGTGCCAGCAGTTTATTTCGCGGAGCAGGGATGAACACTGAAGCTTTCTTT. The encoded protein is CASSLFRGAGMNTEAFF. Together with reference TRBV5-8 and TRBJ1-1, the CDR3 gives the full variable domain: EAGVTQSPTHLIKTRGQQATLRCSPISGHTSVYWYQQALGLGLQFLLWYDEGEERNRGNFPPRFSGRQFPNYSSELNVNALELEDSALYLCASSLFRGAGMNTEAFFGQGTRLTVV.

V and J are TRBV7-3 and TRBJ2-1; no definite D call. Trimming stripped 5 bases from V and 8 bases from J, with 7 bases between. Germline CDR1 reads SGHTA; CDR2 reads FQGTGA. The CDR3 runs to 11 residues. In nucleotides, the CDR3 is TGTGCCAGCAGCCCTGGACATGAGCAGTTCTTC. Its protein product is CASSPGHEQFF.

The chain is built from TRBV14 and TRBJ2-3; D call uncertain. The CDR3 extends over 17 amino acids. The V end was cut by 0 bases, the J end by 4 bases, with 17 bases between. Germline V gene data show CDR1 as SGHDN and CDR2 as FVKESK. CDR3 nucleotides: TGTGCCAGCAGCCAAGATTGGGCTAGAATTGAACCAGATACGCAGTATTTT. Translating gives CASSQDWARIEPDTQYF. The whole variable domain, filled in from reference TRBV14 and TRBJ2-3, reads EAGVTQFPSHSVIEKGQTVTLRCDPISGHDNLYWYRRVMGKEIKFLLHFVKESKQDESGMPNNRFLAERTGGTYSTLKVQPAELEDSGVYFCASSQDWARIEPDTQYFGPGTRLTVL.

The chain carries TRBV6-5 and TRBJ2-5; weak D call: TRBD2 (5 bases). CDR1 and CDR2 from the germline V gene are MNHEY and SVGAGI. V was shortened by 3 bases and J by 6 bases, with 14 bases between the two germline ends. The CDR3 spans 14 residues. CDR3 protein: CASSYSEEGKTQYF. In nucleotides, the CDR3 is TGTGCCAGCAGTTATTCGGAGGAAGGGAAGACCCAGTACTTC.

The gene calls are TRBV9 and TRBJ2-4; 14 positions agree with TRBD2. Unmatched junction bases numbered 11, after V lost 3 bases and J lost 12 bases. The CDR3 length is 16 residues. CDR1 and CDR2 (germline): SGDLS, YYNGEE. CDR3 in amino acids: CASSEGGTSGRSPQYF. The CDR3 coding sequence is TGTGCCAGCAGCGAGGGGGGGACTAGCGGGAGAAGTCCTCAGTACTTC.

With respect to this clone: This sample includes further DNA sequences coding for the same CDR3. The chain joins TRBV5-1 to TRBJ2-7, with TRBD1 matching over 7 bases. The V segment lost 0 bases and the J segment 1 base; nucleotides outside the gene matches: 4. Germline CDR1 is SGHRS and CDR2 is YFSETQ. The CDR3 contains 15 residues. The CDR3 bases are TGCGCCAGCAGCTTGGGGGGGACAGCATCCTACGAGCAGTACTTC. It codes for CASSLGGTASYEQYF.

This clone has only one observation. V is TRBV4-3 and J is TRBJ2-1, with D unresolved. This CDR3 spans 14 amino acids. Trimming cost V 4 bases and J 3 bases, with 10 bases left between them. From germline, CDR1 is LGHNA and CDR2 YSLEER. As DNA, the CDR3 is TGCGCCAGCAGCCTTAGGTTGGTCTACAATGAGCAGTTCTTC. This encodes CASSLRLVYNEQFF.

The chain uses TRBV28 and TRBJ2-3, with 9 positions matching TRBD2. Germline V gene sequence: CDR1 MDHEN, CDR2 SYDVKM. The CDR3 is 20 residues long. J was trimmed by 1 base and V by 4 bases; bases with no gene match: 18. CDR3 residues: CASSSSGPSGISRGTDTQYF. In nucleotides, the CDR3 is TGTGCCAGCAGTTCGTCGGGCCCTAGCGGGATCTCTAGGGGCACAGATACGCAGTATTTT.

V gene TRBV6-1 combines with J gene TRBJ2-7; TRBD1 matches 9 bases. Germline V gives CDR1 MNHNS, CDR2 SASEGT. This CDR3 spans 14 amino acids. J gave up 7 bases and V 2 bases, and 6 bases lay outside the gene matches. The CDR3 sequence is CASSELQGANEQYF. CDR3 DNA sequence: TGTGCCAGCAGTGAACTACAGGGGGCGAATGAGCAGTACTTC.

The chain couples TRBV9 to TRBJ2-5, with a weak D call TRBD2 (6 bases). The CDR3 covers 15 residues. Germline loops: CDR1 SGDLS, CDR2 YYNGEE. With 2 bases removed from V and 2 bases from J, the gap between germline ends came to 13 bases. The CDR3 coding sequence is TGTGCCAGCAGCGTCCTGGGACTGTTACAAGAGACCCAGTACTTC. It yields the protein CASSVLGLLQETQYF.

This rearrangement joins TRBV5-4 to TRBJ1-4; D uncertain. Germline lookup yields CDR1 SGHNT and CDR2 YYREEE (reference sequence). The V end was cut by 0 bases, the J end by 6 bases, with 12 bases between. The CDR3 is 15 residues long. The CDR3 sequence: CASSLGAGAYEKLFF. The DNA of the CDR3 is TGTGCCAGCAGCTTGGGGGCCGGAGCCTATGAAAAACTGTTTTTT.

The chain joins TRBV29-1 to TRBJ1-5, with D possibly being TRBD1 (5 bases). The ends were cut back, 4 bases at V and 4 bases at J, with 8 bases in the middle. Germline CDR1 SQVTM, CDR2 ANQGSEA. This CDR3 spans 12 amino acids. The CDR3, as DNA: TGCAGCGTTGCGGCAGGGAATCAGCCCCAGCATTTT. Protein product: CSVAAGNQPQHF.

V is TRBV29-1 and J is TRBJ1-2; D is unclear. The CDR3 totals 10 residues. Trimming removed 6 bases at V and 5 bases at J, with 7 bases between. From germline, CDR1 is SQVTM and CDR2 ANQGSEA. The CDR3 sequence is CSVDPYGYTF. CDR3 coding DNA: TGCAGCGTCGACCCATATGGCTACACCTTC.

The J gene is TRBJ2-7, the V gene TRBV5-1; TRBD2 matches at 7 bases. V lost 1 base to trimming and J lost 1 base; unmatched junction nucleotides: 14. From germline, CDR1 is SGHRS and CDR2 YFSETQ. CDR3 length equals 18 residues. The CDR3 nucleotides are TGCGCCAGCAGCTTGCTCCCCAGACGGGGCGGGAGTTCCTACGAGCAGTACTTC. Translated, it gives CASSLLPRRGGSSYEQYF.

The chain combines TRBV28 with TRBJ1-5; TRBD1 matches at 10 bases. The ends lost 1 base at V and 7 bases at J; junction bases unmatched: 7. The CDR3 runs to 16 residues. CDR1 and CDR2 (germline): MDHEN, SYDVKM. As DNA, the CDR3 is TGTGCCAGCAGTTTATACGTTGGGACAGGGGCCCAGCCCCAGCATTTT. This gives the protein CASSLYVGTGAQPQHF.

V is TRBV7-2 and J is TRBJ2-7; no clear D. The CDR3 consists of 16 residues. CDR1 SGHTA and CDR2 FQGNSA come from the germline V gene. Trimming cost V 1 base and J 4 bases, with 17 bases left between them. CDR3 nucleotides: TGTGCCAGCAGCTTAGGGGGTGGGGTATTCAGATACGAGCAGTACTTC. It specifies CASSLGGGVFRYEQYF. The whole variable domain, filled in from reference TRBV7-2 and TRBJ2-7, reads GAGVSQSPSNKVTEKGKDVELRCDPISGHTALYWYRQSLGQGLEFLIYFQGNSAPDKSGLPSDRFSAERTGGSVSTLTIQRTQQEDSAVYLCASSLGGGVFRYEQYFGPGTRLTVT.

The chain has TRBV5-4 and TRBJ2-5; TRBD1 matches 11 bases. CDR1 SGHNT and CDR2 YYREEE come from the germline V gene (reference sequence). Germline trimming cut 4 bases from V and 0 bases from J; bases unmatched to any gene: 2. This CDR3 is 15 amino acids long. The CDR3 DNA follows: TGTGCCAGCAGCAAGGGACAGGGGGACCAAGAGACCCAGTACTTC. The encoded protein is CASSKGQGDQETQYF.

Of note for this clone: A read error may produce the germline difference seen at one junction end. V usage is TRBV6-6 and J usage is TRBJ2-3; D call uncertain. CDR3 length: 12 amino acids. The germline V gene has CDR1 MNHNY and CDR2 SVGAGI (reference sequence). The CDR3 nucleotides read TGTGCCAGCAGTTACGCCACATATACGCAGTATTTT. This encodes CASSYATYTQYF.

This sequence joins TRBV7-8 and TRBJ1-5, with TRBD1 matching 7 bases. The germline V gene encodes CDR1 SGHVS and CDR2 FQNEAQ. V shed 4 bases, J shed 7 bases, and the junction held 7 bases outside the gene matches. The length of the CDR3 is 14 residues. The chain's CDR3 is CASSSRDREQPQHF. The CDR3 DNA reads TGTGCCAGCAGCTCTCGGGACAGAGAACAGCCCCAGCATTTT.

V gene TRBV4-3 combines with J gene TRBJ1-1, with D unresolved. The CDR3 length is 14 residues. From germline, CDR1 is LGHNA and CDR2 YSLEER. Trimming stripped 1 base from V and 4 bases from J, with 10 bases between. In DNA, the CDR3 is TGCGCCAGCAGCCAAGGGCGGGTCGGCACTGAAGCTTTCTTT. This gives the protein CASSQGRVGTEAFF.

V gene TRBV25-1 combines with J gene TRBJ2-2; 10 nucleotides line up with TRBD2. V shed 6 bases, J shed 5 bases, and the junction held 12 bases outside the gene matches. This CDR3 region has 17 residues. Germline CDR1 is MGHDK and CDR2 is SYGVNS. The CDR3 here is CASRGWLAGVGTGELFF. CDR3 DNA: TGTGCCAGCAGAGGTTGGCTAGCGGGAGTGGGAACCGGGGAGCTGTTTTTT.